This T cell receptor (beta chain) originates from a study of beta chain features in type 1 diabetes. CD4+ naive, central memory, regulatory and stem cell-like memory cells were sorted via CD45RO/CCR7/CD25/CD127/CD95/CD27. General study results and limits: Cells with high TCR expression could be over-represented by cDNA sequencing. Type 1 diabetes patients had TCRB CDR3s that were shorter (moderately but significantly so) in all four CD4+ subsets.

As concerns this clone: Its antigen is not identified.

The authors reverse transcribed all of the isolated RNA, so sequencing captured expressed TCRB transcripts. Read counts averaged around 3.9 million for samples of naive, central memory and regulatory T cells. TCRdb's copy holds only in-frame clones and misses some; the assay was immunoSEQ multiplex PCR. In the table there are under 450,000 clones, more than 11% of which are singletons. V shed 2 bases and J 5 bases; nucleotides not matched to a gene: 1. This CDR3 is built from 13 residues. CDR1 is LGHNA and CDR2 is YSLEER in the germline V gene. The rearrangement joins TRBV4-3 to TRBJ2-5; 8 positions match TRBD1. The source of this sequence is a man aged 25 to 40 in good health. Material: naive CD4+ T cells from blood. The CDR3 region has the DNA TGCGCCAGCAGCCAATACAGGGGGGAGACCCAGTACTTC. This codes for CASSQYRGETQYF.